This TCR beta chain was sequenced in a study of cytomegalovirus exposure and HLA in healthy donors. This clone was found once. The PCR ran on 60 Vbeta and 13 Jbeta primers. Clones were sequenced by immunoSEQ multiplex PCR, and TCRdb holds only the in-frame ones, with some missing. The sample contains roughly 170,000 clones, approximately 82% of which appear only once. This receptor was taken from a girl aged 2-15 years in good health and CMV-seropositive. Sample: PBMCs.

In DNA, the CDR3 is TGTGCCAGCCCGGCAGGGTTAGATCAGCCCCAGCATTTT. Protein: CASPAGLDQPQHF. The rearrangement joins TRBV21-1 to TRBJ1-5; TRBD1 is the table's D call and was not checked against the DNA. TRBV21-1 is deemed a pseudogene. The CDR3 extends over 13 amino acids.